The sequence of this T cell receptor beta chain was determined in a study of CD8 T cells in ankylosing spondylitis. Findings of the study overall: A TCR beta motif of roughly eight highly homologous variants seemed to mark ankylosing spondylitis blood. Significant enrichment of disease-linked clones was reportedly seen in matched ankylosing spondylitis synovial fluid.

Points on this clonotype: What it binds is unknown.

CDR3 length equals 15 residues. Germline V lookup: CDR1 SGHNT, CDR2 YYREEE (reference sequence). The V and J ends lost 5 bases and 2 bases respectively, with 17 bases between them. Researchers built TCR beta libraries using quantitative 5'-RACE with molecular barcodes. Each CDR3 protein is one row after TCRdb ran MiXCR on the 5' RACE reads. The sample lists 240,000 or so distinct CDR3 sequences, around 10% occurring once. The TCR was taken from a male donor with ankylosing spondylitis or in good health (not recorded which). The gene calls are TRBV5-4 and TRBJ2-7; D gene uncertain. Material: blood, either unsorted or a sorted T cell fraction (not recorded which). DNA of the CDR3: TGTGCCAGCAGGTTTTGGGCGTCCTCCCCCTACGAGCAGTACTTC. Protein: CASRFWASSPYEQYF.